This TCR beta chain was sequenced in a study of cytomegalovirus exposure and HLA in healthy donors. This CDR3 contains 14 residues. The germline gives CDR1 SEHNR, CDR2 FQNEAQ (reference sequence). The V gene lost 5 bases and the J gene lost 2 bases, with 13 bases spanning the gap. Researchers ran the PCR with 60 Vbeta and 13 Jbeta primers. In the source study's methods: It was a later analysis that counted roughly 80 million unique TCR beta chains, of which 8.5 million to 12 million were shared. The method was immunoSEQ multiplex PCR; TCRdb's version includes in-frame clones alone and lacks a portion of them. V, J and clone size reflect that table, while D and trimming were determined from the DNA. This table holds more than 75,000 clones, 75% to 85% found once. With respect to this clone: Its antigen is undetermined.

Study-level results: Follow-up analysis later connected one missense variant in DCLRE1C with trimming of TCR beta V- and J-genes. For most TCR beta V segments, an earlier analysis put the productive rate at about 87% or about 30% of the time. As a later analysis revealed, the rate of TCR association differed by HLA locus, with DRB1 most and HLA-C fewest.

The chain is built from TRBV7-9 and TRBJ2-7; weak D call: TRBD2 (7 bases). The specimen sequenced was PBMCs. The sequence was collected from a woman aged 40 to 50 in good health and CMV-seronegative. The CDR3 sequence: CASSPSGGPYEQYF. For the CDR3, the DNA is TGTGCCAGCAGCCCTTCCGGGGGGCCCTACGAGCAGTACTTC.